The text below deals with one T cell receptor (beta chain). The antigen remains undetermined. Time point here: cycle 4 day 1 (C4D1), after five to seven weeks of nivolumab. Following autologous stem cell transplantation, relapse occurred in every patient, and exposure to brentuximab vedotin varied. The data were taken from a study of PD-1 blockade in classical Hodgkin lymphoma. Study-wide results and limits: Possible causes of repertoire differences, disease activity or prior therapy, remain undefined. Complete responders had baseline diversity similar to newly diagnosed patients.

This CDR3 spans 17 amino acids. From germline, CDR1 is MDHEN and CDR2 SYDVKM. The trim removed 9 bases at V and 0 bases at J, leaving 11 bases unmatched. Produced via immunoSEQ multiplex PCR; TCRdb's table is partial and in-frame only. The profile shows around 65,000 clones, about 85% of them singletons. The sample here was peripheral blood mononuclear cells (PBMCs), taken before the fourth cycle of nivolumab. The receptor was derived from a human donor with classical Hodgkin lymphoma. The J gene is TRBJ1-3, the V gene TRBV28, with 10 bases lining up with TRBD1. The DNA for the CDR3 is TGTGCCAGTAAGGGTGTGGGACAGGGGACCTCTGGAAACACCATATATTTT. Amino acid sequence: CASKGVGQGTSGNTIYF.